This T cell receptor beta chain was recorded in a study of Ad26.COV2.S vaccination and SARS-CoV-2 variants. Stated treatment: 15 to 20 received Ad26.COV2.S at low or high dose, single or two shots; about 5 received placebo; per-sample allocation not given. Day 63 following the first vaccine or placebo injection was when the samples were taken. The CDR3 is 12 amino acids. Trimming pared 2 bases from V and 5 bases from J, leaving 7 bases between. CDR1 is MNHNS and CDR2 is SASEGT in the germline V gene. Some clones are missing from TCRdb's copy, which holds only in-frame ones; the method was immunoSEQ multiplex PCR. Of about 400,000 clones in the sample, around 89% are singletons; the top ten hold 1.9%.

The rearrangement links TRBV6-1 to TRBJ2-7, with D perhaps matching TRBD2 (6 bases). This sample comprised peripheral blood, obtained in a trial of Ad26.COV2.S vaccine versus placebo. This TCR derives from a person between 18 and 60 years old who received the Ad26.COV2.S COVID-19 vaccine or a placebo. Written as DNA, the CDR3 is TGTGCCAGCAGTGAAAGGAGGGACGAGCAGTACTTC. This translates into CASSERRDEQYF.